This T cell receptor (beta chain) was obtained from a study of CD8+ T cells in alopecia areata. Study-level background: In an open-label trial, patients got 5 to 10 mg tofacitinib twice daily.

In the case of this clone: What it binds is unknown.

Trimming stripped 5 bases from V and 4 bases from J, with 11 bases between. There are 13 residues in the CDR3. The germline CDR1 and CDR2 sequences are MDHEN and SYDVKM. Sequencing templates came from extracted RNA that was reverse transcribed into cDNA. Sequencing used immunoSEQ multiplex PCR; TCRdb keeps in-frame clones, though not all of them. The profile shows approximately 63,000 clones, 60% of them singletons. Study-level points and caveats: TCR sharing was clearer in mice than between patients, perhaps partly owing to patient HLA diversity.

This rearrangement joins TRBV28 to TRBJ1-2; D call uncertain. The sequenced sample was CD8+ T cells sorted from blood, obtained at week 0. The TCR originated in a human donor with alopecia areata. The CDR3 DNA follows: TGTGCCAGCAGTATCGCAGGCTTCTATGGCTACACCTTC. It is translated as CASSIAGFYGYTF.